Listed below are T cell receptor beta chains from one sample, sequenced in a study of early T cells in non-severe SARS-CoV-2 infection. TCRdb re-analysed the 5' RACE reads in MiXCR, keeping a single row per CDR3 protein. The top ten hold 4.7% of the sample, which has 76,000 or so distinct CDR3 sequences, roughly 10% seen once. Source material: whole blood. The receptors shown here come from an adult who was a healthcare worker with PCR-confirmed SARS-CoV-2 infection or an uninfected control (not recorded which). Each CDR3 is given with its conserved first and last residue. The D gene is left open where the match is weak. Part of the rows lack a size; the others show once, few, many or a class for expanded clones.

size	V	D	J	CDR3	DNA
NA	TRBV6-2/TRBV6-3	TRBD2	TRBJ2-1	CASVSLSGNNEQFF	TGTGCCAGCGTGTCCCTTAGCGGGAACAATGAGCAGTTCTTC
NA	TRBV11-2	NA	TRBJ1-2	CASSLGGYTNYGYTF	TGTGCCAGCAGCTTAGGAGGCTACACTAACTATGGCTACACCTTC
many	TRBV29-1	TRBD1	TRBJ2-2	CSVRTGVSGELFF	TGCAGCGTACGGACAGGGGTATCCGGGGAGCTGTTTTTT
few	TRBV7-2	TRBD1	TRBJ1-2	CASSLWDRSAYGYTF	TGTGCCAGCAGCTTATGGGACAGGTCCGCCTATGGCTACACCTTC
NA	TRBV12-3/TRBV12-4	TRBD1	TRBJ2-2	CASSSPTGAPGELFF	TGTGCCAGCAGTTCCCCCACAGGGGCACCCGGGGAGCTGTTTTTT
many	TRBV4-3	NA	TRBJ2-3	CASSQAYVGSTDTQYF	TGCGCCAGCAGCCAAGCCTATGTGGGGAGCACAGATACGCAGTATTTT
many	TRBV30	NA	TRBJ1-1	CAWSVSRQPGDTEAFF	TGTGCCTGGAGTGTCTCCCGACAGCCGGGGGACACTGAAGCTTTCTTT
NA	TRBV3-1	NA	TRBJ2-1	CASSQGQRISYNEQFF	TGTGCCAGCAGCCAAGGCCAACGGATCTCCTACAATGAGCAGTTCTTC
NA	TRBV6-2/TRBV6-3	NA	TRBJ2-1	CASSKNQIANEQFF	TGTGCCAGCAGTAAAAACCAGATAGCGAATGAGCAGTTCTTC
many	TRBV29-1	NA	TRBJ2-3	CSVGDLDTQYF	TGCAGCGTTGGGGATCTGGATACGCAGTATTTT
few	TRBV3-1	NA	TRBJ2-7	CASSQSLGTGSYEQYF	TGTGCCAGCAGCCAATCGTTGGGGACTGGTTCCTACGAGCAGTACTTC
NA	TRBV18	TRBD1	TRBJ1-5	CASSPRTGQGNQPQHF	TGTGCCAGCTCACCGAGGACAGGGCAGGGGAATCAGCCCCAGCATTTT
many	TRBV20-1	NA	TRBJ2-1	CSATDRTGSYNEQFF	TGCAGTGCTACCGACAGGACTGGCTCCTACAATGAGCAGTTCTTC
NA	TRBV18	NA	TRBJ1-3	CASSLGPTASENTIYF	TGTGCCAGCTCACTTGGCCCGACAGCCTCTGAAAACACCATATATTTT
few	TRBV7-3	NA	TRBJ1-1	CASRTGGEGTEAFF	TGTGCCAGCAGGACCGGCGGCGAGGGCACTGAAGCTTTCTTT
many	TRBV2	NA	TRBJ2-3	CASGRGRTDTQYF	TGTGCCAGCGGGCGGGGGCGCACAGATACGCAGTATTTT
few	TRBV3-1	NA	TRBJ2-2	CASSGQTNTGELFF	TGTGCCAGCAGCGGACAGACGAACACCGGGGAGCTGTTTTTT
NA	TRBV30	NA	TRBJ2-3	CAWSPGNTDTQYF	TGTGCCTGGAGTCCGGGGAACACAGATACGCAGTATTTT
few	TRBV5-1	NA	TRBJ2-7	CASSPTQTQGFSYEQYF	TGCGCCAGCAGCCCGACCCAAACACAGGGATTCTCCTACGAGCAGTACTTC
NA	TRBV5-1	NA	TRBJ2-5	CASSVHETQYF	TGCGCCAGCAGCGTACATGAGACCCAGTACTTC
NA	TRBV14	NA	TRBJ1-4	CASSRGPGEKLFF	TGTGCCAGCAGCCGAGGACCGGGGGAAAAACTGTTTTTT
NA	TRBV19	NA	TRBJ1-2	CASSIDVKGTYGYTF	TGTGCCAGTAGTATAGACGTGAAGGGGACCTATGGCTACACCTTC
many	TRBV5-1	NA	TRBJ2-6	CASRSYQDRTSGANVLTF	TGCGCCAGCAGATCCTACCAGGATAGAACCTCTGGGGCCAACGTCCTGACTTTC
few	TRBV12-3/TRBV12-4	NA	TRBJ2-1	CASSLDIWGDSYNEQFF	TGTGCCAGCAGTTTAGATATTTGGGGAGACTCCTACAATGAGCAGTTCTTC
few	TRBV5-4	NA	TRBJ2-7	CASSLERYEQYF	TGTGCCAGCAGCTTGGAGAGGTACGAGCAGTACTTC
NA	TRBV20-1	TRBD1	TRBJ2-7	CSAHWAGQGYEQYF	TGCAGTGCCCACTGGGCGGGACAGGGGTACGAGCAGTACTTC
few	TRBV3-1	NA	TRBJ1-4	CASGRIGTNEKLFF	TGTGCCAGCGGACGGATCGGGACTAATGAAAAACTGTTTTTT
few	TRBV4-3	NA	TRBJ1-1	CASSQDQVGANTEAFF	TGCGCCAGCAGCCAAGATCAAGTCGGAGCGAACACTGAAGCTTTCTTT
many	TRBV20-1	NA	TRBJ2-7	CSAIQESYEQYF	TGCAGTGCTATACAGGAATCCTACGAGCAGTACTTC
NA	TRBV6-1	NA	TRBJ1-2	CASSEAGTGNYGYTF	TGTGCCAGCAGTGAAGCGGGCACAGGAAACTATGGCTACACCTTC
few	TRBV6-5	TRBD1	TRBJ2-3	CASSYGTTGGSDTQYF	TGTGCCAGCAGTTACGGGACGACAGGGGGGTCAGATACGCAGTATTTT
many	TRBV12-3/TRBV12-4	NA	TRBJ2-6	CASSRGSTGIGANVLTF	TGTGCCAGCAGTCGGGGGTCCACAGGGATCGGGGCCAACGTCCTGACTTTC
NA	TRBV6-1	NA	TRBJ2-3	CASSEVGVRTDTQYF	TGTGCCAGCAGTGAAGTCGGAGTCCGCACAGATACGCAGTATTTT
NA	TRBV11-2	NA	TRBJ2-7	CASSLPQSYEQYF	TGTGCCAGCAGCTTACCTCAGTCTTACGAGCAGTACTTC
few	TRBV27	NA	TRBJ1-2	CASSKRTDNYGYTF	TGTGCCAGCAGTAAACGGACGGACAACTATGGCTACACCTTC
many	TRBV4-1	TRBD1	TRBJ1-1	CASSQDTGTALMNTEAFF	TGCGCCAGCAGCCAAGACACCGGGACAGCCTTAATGAACACTGAAGCTTTCTTT
NA	TRBV18	NA	TRBJ2-7	CASSQGTIQYEQYF	TGTGCCAGCTCACAGGGCACCATCCAATACGAGCAGTACTTC
NA	TRBV5-1	TRBD2	TRBJ2-1	CASSLKGSGSPLYNEQFF	TGCGCCAGCAGCTTGAAAGGTAGCGGGTCCCCCTTATACAATGAGCAGTTCTTC
many	TRBV20-1	NA	TRBJ1-1	CSARGPLSPNTEAFF	TGCAGTGCCCGGGGTCCGTTAAGTCCGAACACTGAAGCTTTCTTT
many	TRBV29-1	TRBD2	TRBJ2-1	CSVDGPSGGSYEQFF	TGCAGCGTTGATGGGCCTAGCGGGGGCAGCTATGAGCAGTTCTTC
many	TRBV12-3/TRBV12-4	TRBD1	TRBJ1-1	CASSTRTGVDAFF	TGTGCCAGCAGTACTAGGACAGGCGTGGACGCTTTCTTT
many	TRBV7-6	TRBD1	TRBJ2-5	CASSSRGQGGQETQYF	TGTGCCAGCAGCTCGCGGGGACAGGGAGGCCAAGAGACCCAGTACTTC
many	TRBV7-9	NA	TRBJ2-4	CASSTPGQAKNIQYF	TGTGCCAGCAGCACCCCGGGTCAAGCCAAAAACATTCAGTACTTC
NA	TRBV12-5	NA	TRBJ2-3	CASGLYAGSRTDTQYF	TGTGCTAGTGGTTTGTACGCGGGTTCTCGCACAGATACGCAGTATTTT
NA	TRBV7-9	NA	TRBJ1-3	CASCYREARNTIYF	TGTGCCAGCTGTTACAGGGAAGCGCGAAACACCATATATTTT
NA	TRBV7-9	TRBD2	TRBJ2-2	CASSLLAGGLNTGELFF	TGTGCCAGCAGCCTACTAGCGGGGGGCCTGAACACCGGGGAGCTGTTTTTT
NA	TRBV20-1	TRBD2	TRBJ2-5	CSARDNTSPRSSGRETQYF	TGCAGTGCTAGAGATAACACGTCACCTAGATCTAGCGGGCGAGAGACCCAGTACTTC
many	TRBV5-1	NA	TRBJ1-2	CASSTTNYGYTF	TGCGCCAGCAGCACCACTAACTATGGCTACACCTTC
few	TRBV15	TRBD2	TRBJ2-1	CATSRDLADEQFF	TGTGCCACCAGCAGAGATCTAGCGGATGAGCAGTTCTTC
many	TRBV5-8	NA	TRBJ1-1	CASSFVVGPGTTEAFF	TGTGCCAGCAGCTTTGTAGTGGGGCCAGGGACCACTGAAGCTTTCTTT
few	TRBV20-1	NA	TRBJ2-3	CSAPRVRSTDTQYF	TGCAGTGCCCCCAGGGTTCGGAGCACAGATACGCAGTATTTT
few	TRBV11-2	NA	TRBJ2-7	CASSLSDRPEYF	TGTGCCAGCAGCCTTTCGGACAGACCGGAGTACTTC
many	TRBV4-3	NA	TRBJ2-1	CASSQDPRTEQFF	TGCGCCAGCAGCCAAGATCCCCGGACTGAGCAGTTCTTC
many	TRBV6-2/TRBV6-3	NA	TRBJ2-7	CASVASSYEQYF	TGTGCCAGCGTTGCGAGTTCCTACGAGCAGTACTTC